The clone carrying this TCR beta chain appeared many times. CDR1 and CDR2 from the germline V gene are LGHDT and YNNKEL (reference sequence). The CDR3 has 14 residues. V was cut by 1 base and J by 0 bases, with 5 bases left in between. iRepertoire HTBI primers and Arm-PCR of CDR3 regions built TCR beta libraries. In the authors' workflow: Throughout the samples, researchers identified fewer than 80 TRBV and approximately 13 TRBJ segments. TCRdb called the multiplex PCR reads again in MiXCR, with one record for every CDR3 protein. The V and J calls and clone size come from TCRdb's table, not from the authors' own analysis. The data hold fewer than 500,000 distinct CDR3 sequences, with around 15% observed a single time. This sample is part of a study of regulatory T cells in long-lasting Graves disease. Time point given: newly diagnosed GD, antithyroid drugs for less than 3 months. Construction of the TCR library relied on RNA isolated from PBMCs.

Separately, the same data were catalogued under a study of T cells in Graves' hyperthyroidism and ophthalmopathy. That paper adds: Clinical symptoms, serum thyroxine, TRAb, thyroid ultrasound and orbital computed tomography informed diagnoses.

This sequence was found in a man aged 40-55 years with Graves disease. The chain employs TRBV3-1 and TRBJ2-3; a possible D gene is TRBD2 (5 bases). The starting material was peripheral blood mononuclear cells (PBMCs), obtained at new diagnosis, from a patient treated with antithyroid drugs. For the CDR3, the DNA is TGTGCCAGCAGCCAAGGGACTAGCACAGATACGCAGTATTTT. Translating it yields CASSQGTSTDTQYF.